These 10 T cell receptor beta chains were all obtained from the same sample, sequenced in a study of blood T cells in healthy people across ages. Next came a second PCR, run for about 7 to 12 cycles, which used a sample-barcoded 5' primer along with a J-beta primer mix. TCRdb re-called the 5' RACE reads through MiXCR, storing one row per CDR3 protein. Of 600,000 to 800,000 distinct CDR3 sequences listed, under 25% are singletons. The sequencing input was blood. All receptors come from a man aged 65-85 years in good health.

This clonotype was observed a few times. V gene TRBV15 combines with J gene TRBJ1-4; D gene unclear. The germline V and J ends were trimmed by 0 bases and 0 bases, with 5 bases remaining between them. The CDR3 extends over 15 amino acids. Germline-derived CDR1 and CDR2 are LNHNV and YYDKDF (reference sequence). The CDR3 here is CATSREKATNEKLFF. The CDR3 DNA is TGTGCCACCAGCAGAGAAAAGGCAACTAATGAAAAACTGTTTTTT.

The V call is TRBV6-2 or TRBV6-3, the J call TRBJ1-1; no clear D gene. V shed 7 bases and J shed 7 bases, with 16 bases lying between them. Per germline, CDR1 MNHEY and CDR2 SVGEGT. The CDR3 spans 13 residues. This CDR3 reads CASTPREWYEAFF. The DNA of the CDR3 is TGTGCCAGCACTCCCCGTGAGTGGTATGAAGCTTTCTTT.

The rearrangement uses TRBV6-5 and TRBJ1-1, with D perhaps matching TRBD1 (5 bases). CDR3 length: 12 amino acids. Germline values: CDR1 MNHEY, CDR2 SVGAGI. Trimming left V 2 bases short and J 7 bases short, with 8 bases between. The CDR3 DNA sequence: TGTGCCAGCAGTTACATCGGGGGTGAAGCTTTCTTT. It yields the protein CASSYIGGEAFF.

The rearrangement links TRBV20-1 to TRBJ2-5, with TRBD2 matching 11 bases. This CDR3 comprises 15 residues. V gave up 3 bases and J gave up 4 bases; unmatched junction bases: 7. Germline V gene sequence: CDR1 DFQATT, CDR2 SNEGSKA (reference sequence). CDR3 DNA sequence: TGCAGTGCTAGGTTAGCGGGAGGGCCTCCAGAGACCCAGTACTTC. Translating it yields CSARLAGGPPETQYF.

On this clonotype: A much larger clonotype is one base distant, so this may be a read error. The chain combines TRBV10-3 with TRBJ2-2; possible D gene TRBD2, 7 bases. Germline V CDR1 and CDR2: ENHRY, SYGVKD. CDR3 length: 13 residues. The CDR3 region is CAISESDSGELLF. The CDR3 region has the DNA TGTGCCATCAGTGAGTCGGACAGCGGGGAGCTGCTTTTT.

This clonotype was observed a few times. V and J are TRBV5-1 and TRBJ2-5; D perhaps matches TRBD1 (5 bases). Germline V lookup: CDR1 SGHRS, CDR2 YFSETQ. Deletions cut 5 bases from V and 5 bases from J, with 19 bases between. This CDR3 has 15 amino acids. The CDR3 spells CASSQTDPSRETQYF. Here the CDR3 DNA reads TGCGCCAGCAGTCAGACAGACCCGTCGCGGGAGACCCAGTACTTC.

The gene calls are TRBV11-2 and TRBJ2-3, with 8 bases matching TRBD2. J lost 4 bases, V lost 4 bases, and 13 bases had no gene match. This CDR3 region has 17 residues. The germline V gene encodes CDR1 SGHAT and CDR2 FQNNGV. CDR3 sequence: CASSSRGTGGPSDTQYF. The CDR3 DNA reads TGTGCCAGCAGCTCCCGGGGTACGGGAGGGCCCTCAGATACGCAGTATTTT. Combining the CDR3 with reference TRBV11-2 and TRBJ2-3 gives the whole variable domain EAGVAQSPRYKIIEKRQSVAFWCNPISGHATLYWYQQILGQGPKLLIQFQNNGVVDDSQLPKDRFSAERLKGVDSTLKIQPAKLEDSAVYLCASSSRGTGGPSDTQYFGPGTRLTVL.

The chain couples TRBV28 to TRBJ2-3, with D unclear. Germline values: CDR1 MDHEN, CDR2 SYDVKM. The CDR3 is 13 amino acids. V lost 8 bases and J 4 bases, leaving 13 bases between the germline ends. The CDR3 sequence is CASQRLLADTQYF. The CDR3 DNA reads as TGTGCCAGCCAACGGCTCTTGGCAGATACGCAGTATTTT.

The rearrangement links TRBV20-1 to TRBJ2-5; 14 nucleotides match TRBD2. TRBJ2-1 explains the end of the DNA better; the J call may be wrong. The CDR3 is made up of 17 amino acids. In germline, CDR1 is DFQATT, CDR2 SNEGSKA (reference sequence). DNA for the CDR3: TGCAGTGCTAGACGCCCGGGACTAGCGGGAGTTGCGAATGAGCAGTTCTTC. This encodes CSARRPGLAGVANEQFF.

V is TRBV5-1 and J is TRBJ2-7, with D possibly being TRBD1 (5 bases). CDR1 SGHRS and CDR2 YFSETQ come from the germline V gene. V shed 0 bases and J shed 3 bases, with 13 bases lying between them. The CDR3 runs to 15 residues. The CDR3 nucleotides read TGCGCCAGCAGCTTGGGACAGACCTCCTTCTACGAGCAGTACTTC. The encoded protein is CASSLGQTSFYEQYF.